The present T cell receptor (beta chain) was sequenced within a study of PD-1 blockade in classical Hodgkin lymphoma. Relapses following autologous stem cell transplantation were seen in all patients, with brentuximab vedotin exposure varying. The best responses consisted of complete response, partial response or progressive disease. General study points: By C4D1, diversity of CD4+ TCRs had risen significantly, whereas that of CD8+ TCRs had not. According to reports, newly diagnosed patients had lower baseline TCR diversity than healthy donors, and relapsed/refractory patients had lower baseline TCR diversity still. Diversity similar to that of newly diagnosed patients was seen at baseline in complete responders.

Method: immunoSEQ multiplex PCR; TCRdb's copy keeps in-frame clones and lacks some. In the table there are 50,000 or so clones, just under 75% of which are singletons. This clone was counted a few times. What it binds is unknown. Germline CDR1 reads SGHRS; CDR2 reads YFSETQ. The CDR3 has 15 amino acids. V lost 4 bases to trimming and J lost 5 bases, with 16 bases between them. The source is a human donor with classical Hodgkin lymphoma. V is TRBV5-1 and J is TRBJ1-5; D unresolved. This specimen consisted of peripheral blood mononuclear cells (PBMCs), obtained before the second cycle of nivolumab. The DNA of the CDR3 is TGCGCCAGCAGCCCTGGACCAAGTCCCTATCAGCCCCAGCATTTT. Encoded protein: CASSPGPSPYQPQHF.